The T cell receptor beta chain described here comes from a study of monozygotic twins with inflammatory bowel disease. With the 5' RACE reads reprocessed, TCRdb shows one record per CDR3 protein and no DNA. The sample shows roughly 150,000 distinct CDR3 sequences, and over 1% sits with its ten largest clones. This CDR3 has 14 residues. CDR1 is SQVTM, CDR2 ANQGSEA, per germline. J is TRBJ2-4 and V is TRBV29-1; the D gene TCRdb calls, TRBD1, cannot be checked with no DNA. This clonotype was sampled from a human donor with ulcerative colitis or Crohn's disease, or a healthy co-twin of an affected twin (not recorded which). Sequenced input: blood. The CDR3 loop is CSVAKQGTLNIQYF.